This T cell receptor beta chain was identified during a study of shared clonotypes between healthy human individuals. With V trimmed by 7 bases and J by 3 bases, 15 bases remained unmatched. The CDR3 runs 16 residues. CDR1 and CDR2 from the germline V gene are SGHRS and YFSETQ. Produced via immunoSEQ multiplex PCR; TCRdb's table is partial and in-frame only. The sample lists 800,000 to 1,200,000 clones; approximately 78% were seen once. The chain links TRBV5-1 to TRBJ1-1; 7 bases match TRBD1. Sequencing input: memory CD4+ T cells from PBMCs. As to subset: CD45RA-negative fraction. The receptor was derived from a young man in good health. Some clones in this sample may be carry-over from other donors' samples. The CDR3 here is CASHKTPGQTYTEAFF. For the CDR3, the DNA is TGCGCCAGCCATAAAACACCGGGACAGACATACACTGAAGCTTTCTTT.